Described below is a single T cell receptor beta chain sequence and its context. This clonotype showed up just a few times. Its target antigen remains unknown. Per-nucleotide qualities are absent, and no much larger clonotype sits a single base away. All donors were healthy Caucasians. Three pairs of female monozygotic twins, all aged about 18 to 30 years, made up the twin cohort. The RNA used for TCR libraries was isolated from peripheral blood mononuclear cells. These data originate in a study of identical twins (dated by TCRdb to between 2015 and 2016). Regarding the complete study: To test whether fetal clonotypes persist, the study used deep sequencing on TCR alpha and beta repertoires from monozygotic twins, unrelated adults of various ages, and cord blood. To rule out contamination, replicate twin experiments were performed at different times with different library preparation protocols.

Results the study describes overall, beyond this receptor: Fewer insertions were carried by abundant cord blood beta clonotypes, a similar but weaker trend appeared in young adult naive repertoires, and no such trend appeared in memory repertoires. Zero-insertion analyses could be partly confounded by invariant T cells such as MAIT and iNKT, though diverse VJ usage argued against such confounding for most clonotypes. In monozygotic twins, out-of-frame TCR alpha sharing was systematically underestimated by recombination models, although the models agreed with sharing between unrelated individuals. Because the same donors could not be followed over many years, the conclusions depended on cross-sectional statistical analysis. Excess twin sharing in beta out-of-frame sequences was weaker because fewer shared sequences lowered the signal-to-noise ratio. Compared with coincidental sharing between unrelated individuals, out-of-frame TCR alpha sequences shared between twins had an excess of sequences with low generation probability.

The CDR3, cysteine through phenylalanine, is 15 amino acids long. This entry keeps only the CDR3 DNA: 45 bases, framed from base 1. CDR1 and CDR2 were assigned from the germline V gene (reference sequence) as SGHKS and YYEKEE. V is trimmed back by 4 bases and J by 5 bases, and the junction contains 10 bases that no gene match accounts for. The library was generated by 5' RACE. Sequencing was performed on an Illumina HiSeq 2000. Template switching added a universal primer binding site, and the final cDNA carried a unique molecular identifier that allowed TCR cDNA molecules to be counted accurately. First-strand cDNA for TCR alpha and beta chains was synthesized from specific primers in the conserved constant-segment region. To control for contamination, each cDNA library was double barcoded with a SMART-Mk sample barcode plus Illumina barcodes. TruSeq adapter sequences, together with Illumina sample barcodes, were added in two successive PCR steps. TCR alpha and beta cDNA libraries were sequenced on the Illumina HiSeq platform with custom primers. As for the original processing: Raw reads were processed with MiGEC to extract unique molecular identifiers, and MiXCR was used to determine CDR3 positions. For each individual, recombination models were inferred using an EM algorithm with the repgenHMM and IGoR tools. The analysis of shared clonotypes was done with the tcR package in R, with sharing normalized by the product of cloneset sizes. Out-of-frame nonproductive sequences were analyzed to study raw recombination free of thymic and clonal selection effects. TCRdb took the public reads, trimmed them with fastp at Q25, ran MiXCR for clone calling and kept in-frame beta chains. Each CDR3 protein gets just one entry, which takes the most common genes and DNA from the rows behind it. What appears here as the V and J calls and clone size reflects TCRdb's work, not the paper's. The sample table shows roughly 630,000 distinct CDR3 sequences, and around 7.4% are seen once. The top ten clones comprise around 1.6% of the sample.

The same data also went into a second study, on yellow fever vaccine responses in identical twins. The second paper states: The T cell response to vaccination in identical twins was reported by the authors to appear partly convergent and partly personalized. In identical twins, the study followed T cell clones that responded to the vaccine with precision.

The specimen was PBMCs. The V and J genes are TRBV5-5 and TRBJ1-1, with 8 middle bases fitting TRBD1. This receptor was taken from a woman aged 18 to 35 in good health. The CDR3: CASSATWTGRTEAFF. In nucleotide form, the sequence is TGTGCCAGCAGCGCCACATGGACAGGGCGGACTGAAGCTTTCTTT. When the CDR3 is completed using the reference TRBV5-5 and TRBJ1-1 genes on either side, the full variable domain is DAGVTQSPTHLIKTRGQQVTLRCSPISGHKSVSWYQQVLGQGPQFIFQYYEKEERGRGNFPDRFSARQFPNYSSELNVNALLLGDSALYLCASSATWTGRTEAFFGQGTRLTVV.